This is a list of T cell receptor beta chains from one sample in a study of early T cells in non-severe SARS-CoV-2 infection. TCRdb re-analysed the 5' RACE reads in MiXCR, keeping a single row per CDR3 protein. This repertoire shows 75,000 to 80,000 distinct CDR3 sequences, roughly a sixth found once; its top ten account for about 3%. The specimen was whole blood. The source of these receptors is an adult who was a healthcare worker with PCR-confirmed SARS-CoV-2 infection or an uninfected control (not recorded which). Both conserved end residues are part of each CDR3. A D gene is named only where the DNA matches it firmly. Clone size is shown for a subset of rows, as once, few, many or a class of expanded clone.

v_gene: TRBV2; d_gene: -; j_gene: TRBJ2-1; abundance: -; CDR3aa: CASIPGLAYNEQFF; CDR3nt: TGTGCCAGCATCCCGGGACTGGCTTACAATGAGCAGTTCTTC
v_gene: TRBV19; d_gene: TRBD1; j_gene: TRBJ2-5; abundance: -; CDR3aa: CASNRQGSETQYF; CDR3nt: TGTGCCAGTAATAGACAGGGTTCGGAGACCCAGTACTTC
v_gene: TRBV24-1; d_gene: TRBD2; j_gene: TRBJ2-1; abundance: -; CDR3aa: CATSDALAGELYEQFF; CDR3nt: TGTGCCACCAGTGATGCTCTAGCGGGAGAGCTTTATGAGCAGTTCTTC
v_gene: TRBV3-1; d_gene: TRBD2; j_gene: TRBJ2-5; abundance: few; CDR3aa: CASSQLAGAETQYF; CDR3nt: TGTGCCAGCAGCCAACTAGCGGGAGCAGAGACCCAGTACTTC
v_gene: TRBV18; d_gene: -; j_gene: TRBJ2-1; abundance: -; CDR3aa: CASSPPGLTRNEQFF; CDR3nt: TGTGCCAGCTCACCTCCAGGACTGACGAGGAATGAGCAGTTCTTC
v_gene: TRBV18; d_gene: TRBD2; j_gene: TRBJ2-1; abundance: -; CDR3aa: CASSPTSGSYNEQFF; CDR3nt: TGTGCCAGCTCCCCGACTAGCGGCTCCTACAATGAGCAGTTCTTC
v_gene: TRBV30; d_gene: -; j_gene: TRBJ2-3; abundance: few; CDR3aa: CAWSVPAGFPDTQYF; CDR3nt: TGTGCCTGGAGTGTACCGGCGGGATTCCCAGATACGCAGTATTTT
v_gene: TRBV25-1; d_gene: TRBD1; j_gene: TRBJ2-7; abundance: few; CDR3aa: CARGGQGAHEQYF; CDR3nt: TGTGCCAGGGGGGGACAGGGGGCCCACGAGCAGTACTTC
v_gene: TRBV7-8; d_gene: TRBD2; j_gene: TRBJ2-2; abundance: few; CDR3aa: CASSSFPLAGALNTGELFF; CDR3nt: TGTGCCAGCAGCTCCTTCCCACTAGCGGGGGCCTTGAACACCGGGGAGCTGTTTTTT
v_gene: TRBV20-1; d_gene: TRBD2; j_gene: TRBJ2-2; abundance: -; CDR3aa: CSAGAFLAGVNTGELFF; CDR3nt: TGCAGTGCCGGGGCCTTCTTAGCGGGCGTTAACACCGGGGAGCTGTTTTTT
v_gene: TRBV29-1; d_gene: TRBD1; j_gene: TRBJ2-1; abundance: few; CDR3aa: CSVEADRVNEQFF; CDR3nt: TGCAGCGTTGAAGCCGACAGGGTCAATGAGCAGTTCTTC
v_gene: TRBV3-1; d_gene: -; j_gene: TRBJ2-6; abundance: -; CDR3aa: CASSQGGAGANVLTF; CDR3nt: TGTGCCAGCAGCCAAGGAGGGGCTGGGGCCAACGTCCTGACTTTC
v_gene: TRBV12-3/TRBV12-4; d_gene: TRBD1; j_gene: TRBJ2-1; abundance: few; CDR3aa: CASRQGTVPNEQFF; CDR3nt: TGTGCCAGCAGGCAAGGGACAGTGCCGAATGAGCAGTTCTTC
v_gene: TRBV19; d_gene: -; j_gene: TRBJ2-3; abundance: many; CDR3aa: CASSILGTDTQYF; CDR3nt: TGTGCCAGTAGTATCCTGGGAACAGATACGCAGTATTTT
v_gene: TRBV6-1; d_gene: -; j_gene: TRBJ1-2; abundance: -; CDR3aa: CAGSLNYGYTF; CDR3nt: TGTGCCGGCTCATTAAACTATGGCTACACCTTC
v_gene: TRBV29-1; d_gene: -; j_gene: TRBJ1-1; abundance: -; CDR3aa: CSVVGGFHTEAFF; CDR3nt: TGCAGCGTTGTTGGGGGTTTCCACACTGAAGCTTTCTTT
v_gene: TRBV30; d_gene: TRBD1; j_gene: TRBJ2-3; abundance: -; CDR3aa: CAWSAGTGKSSTDTQYF; CDR3nt: TGTGCCTGGAGTGCCGGGACAGGGAAGTCTAGCACAGATACGCAGTATTTT
v_gene: TRBV13; d_gene: -; j_gene: TRBJ2-7; abundance: few; CDR3aa: CASSLGRFVAEQYF; CDR3nt: TGTGCCAGCAGCTTAGGCCGATTTGTGGCGGAGCAGTACTTC
v_gene: TRBV12-3/TRBV12-4; d_gene: TRBD1; j_gene: TRBJ2-7; abundance: -; CDR3aa: CASSLGQGPYEQYF; CDR3nt: TGTGCCAGCAGTCTGGGACAGGGCCCCTACGAGCAGTACTTC
v_gene: TRBV20-1; d_gene: -; j_gene: TRBJ2-3; abundance: few; CDR3aa: CSANSQGRVADTQYF; CDR3nt: TGCAGTGCTAATTCACAGGGAAGGGTGGCAGATACGCAGTATTTT
v_gene: TRBV7-8; d_gene: TRBD1; j_gene: TRBJ1-2; abundance: many; CDR3aa: CASSLRTGGGYGYTF; CDR3nt: TGTGCCAGCAGCCTCCGGACAGGGGGTGGGTATGGCTACACCTTC
v_gene: TRBV7-6; d_gene: TRBD1; j_gene: TRBJ2-2; abundance: many; CDR3aa: CASSLGTGNTGELFF; CDR3nt: TGTGCCAGCAGCTTAGGGACAGGGAACACCGGGGAGCTGTTTTTT
v_gene: TRBV19; d_gene: -; j_gene: TRBJ2-7; abundance: -; CDR3aa: CASSIRDNSYVQYF; CDR3nt: TGTGCCAGTAGTATCCGGGACAATTCCTACGTGCAGTACTTC
v_gene: TRBV7-3; d_gene: TRBD2; j_gene: TRBJ2-5; abundance: -; CDR3aa: CASSFNSGRASETQYF; CDR3nt: TGTGCCAGCAGCTTCAACAGCGGGAGAGCCTCAGAGACCCAGTACTTC
v_gene: TRBV11-2; d_gene: -; j_gene: TRBJ2-7; abundance: few; CDR3aa: CASSLFDTYEQYF; CDR3nt: TGTGCCAGCAGCCTTTTCGACACATACGAGCAGTACTTC
v_gene: TRBV29-1; d_gene: TRBD2; j_gene: TRBJ2-5; abundance: few; CDR3aa: CSAQREPRETQYF; CDR3nt: TGCAGCGCTCAGCGGGAACCGCGAGAGACCCAGTACTTC
v_gene: TRBV10-2; d_gene: -; j_gene: TRBJ2-7; abundance: few; CDR3aa: CASSDCAYEQYF; CDR3nt: TGCGCCAGCAGTGACTGTGCCTACGAGCAGTACTTC
v_gene: TRBV20-1; d_gene: -; j_gene: TRBJ1-1; abundance: -; CDR3aa: CSASQGLMAEAFF; CDR3nt: TGCAGTGCTAGTCAAGGCCTGATGGCTGAAGCTTTCTTT
v_gene: TRBV4-1; d_gene: -; j_gene: TRBJ2-7; abundance: -; CDR3aa: CASSQFVAATYEQYF; CDR3nt: TGCGCCAGCAGCCAGTTCGTAGCGGCGACCTACGAGCAGTACTTC
v_gene: TRBV5-1; d_gene: TRBD2; j_gene: TRBJ2-7; abundance: many; CDR3aa: CASSAGTSAAYEQYF; CDR3nt: TGCGCCAGCAGCGCCGGGACTAGCGCCGCCTACGAGCAGTACTTC
v_gene: TRBV12-3/TRBV12-4; d_gene: -; j_gene: TRBJ2-7; abundance: -; CDR3aa: CASSLSAHTNPEQYF; CDR3nt: TGTGCCAGCAGTTTGTCTGCCCATACAAACCCCGAGCAGTACTTC
v_gene: TRBV5-1; d_gene: TRBD1; j_gene: TRBJ1-5; abundance: -; CDR3aa: CASSMGQGGQPQHF; CDR3nt: TGCGCCAGCAGCATGGGACAGGGAGGCCAGCCCCAGCATTTT
v_gene: TRBV19; d_gene: -; j_gene: TRBJ2-5; abundance: few; CDR3aa: CASSISAVKETQYF; CDR3nt: TGTGCCAGTAGTATATCCGCGGTGAAAGAGACCCAGTACTTC
v_gene: TRBV7-9; d_gene: -; j_gene: TRBJ2-5; abundance: few; CDR3aa: CASSLRGETQYF; CDR3nt: TGTGCCAGCAGCTTAAGGGGGGAGACCCAGTACTTC
v_gene: TRBV18; d_gene: -; j_gene: TRBJ1-3; abundance: -; CDR3aa: CASSRSDSTIYF; CDR3nt: TGTGCCAGCTCGCGCTCGGATTCCACCATATATTTT
v_gene: TRBV5-4; d_gene: TRBD2; j_gene: TRBJ2-3; abundance: few; CDR3aa: CASSLSGSSDTQYF; CDR3nt: TGTGCCAGCAGCCTTAGCGGGAGTTCAGATACGCAGTATTTT
v_gene: TRBV11-3; d_gene: -; j_gene: TRBJ2-7; abundance: few; CDR3aa: CASSYGREQYF; CDR3nt: TGTGCCAGCAGCTACGGCAGGGAGCAGTACTTC